A selection of T cell receptor beta chains follows, all from one sample in a study of cytomegalovirus exposure and HLA in healthy donors. Sequencing was performed with immunoSEQ multiplex PCR; in TCRdb, only in-frame clones are kept and a portion is missing. Of some 110,000 clones listed, roughly 69% were seen once; the top ten hold about 2.2%. Sequencing was done on a sample of PBMCs. The receptors shown here come from a woman in her 30s in good health and CMV-seronegative. Both conserved end residues are part of each CDR3. D genes are given only for firm matches. Size is omitted from some rows. Given values are once, few, many or a class for expanded clones.

v_call	d_call	j_call	clone_size	cdr3_aa	cdr3_nt
TRBV5-6	-	TRBJ1-4	few	CASSLGGEKLFF	TGTGCCAGCAGCTTAGGGGGTGAAAAACTGTTTTTT
TRBV11-1	-	TRBJ1-1	many	CASSLLGAGTEAFF	TGTGCCAGCAGCTTATTGGGGGCCGGCACTGAAGCTTTCTTT
TRBV6-5	TRBD1	TRBJ2-4	-	CASSPTGGGSQYF	TGTGCCAGCAGTCCGACAGGGGGAGGCTCTCAGTACTTC
TRBV28	-	TRBJ1-3	-	CASSYWSDERGFYSGNTIYF	TGTGCCAGCAGTTACTGGTCCGATGAGCGGGGATTTTACTCTGGAAACACCATATATTTT
TRBV15	TRBD1	TRBJ2-3	few	CATSKGTDQYF	TGTGCCACCAGCAAAGGGACAGACCAGTATTTT
TRBV2	-	TRBJ2-3	-	CASRAAAPSTDTQYF	TGTGCCAGCAGGGCCGCAGCGCCGAGCACAGATACGCAGTATTTT
TRBV19	-	TRBJ1-1	-	CASSVGQLNTEAFF	TGTGCCAGTAGTGTGGGACAATTGAACACTGAAGCTTTCTTT
TRBV7-8	TRBD1	TRBJ1-2	-	CASSKTAYRGNYGYTF	TGTGCCAGCAGCAAGACCGCATACAGGGGTAACTATGGCTACACCTTC
TRBV6-5	TRBD1	TRBJ1-2	few	CATNRYLGQGLGYTF	TGTGCCACCAACCGGTACCTCGGACAGGGGCTCGGCTACACCTTC
TRBV2	-	TRBJ1-2	-	CASSEISGFYGYTF	TGTGCCAGCAGTGAAATTTCAGGGTTCTATGGCTACACCTTC
TRBV10-2	TRBD2	TRBJ2-7	-	CASRSGGSGRNEQYF	TGCGCCAGCAGATCCGGTGGTAGCGGGAGAAACGAGCAGTACTTC
TRBV30	-	TRBJ1-5	-	CAWSVGSNQPQHF	TGTGCCTGGAGTGTGGGCAGCAATCAGCCCCAGCATTTT
TRBV5-4	TRBD1	TRBJ1-3	-	CASSWTGISGNTIYF	TGTGCCAGCAGCTGGACAGGTATCTCTGGAAACACCATATATTTT
TRBV27	-	TRBJ1-5	-	CASSSQGLRQPQHF	TGTGCCAGCAGTTCACAGGGTCTCCGTCAGCCCCAGCATTTT
TRBV6-1	-	TRBJ2-7	-	CASSAMTGPRFF	TGTGCCAGCAGTGCTATGACAGGCCCTAGATTCTTC
TRBV28	TRBD2	TRBJ2-7	-	CASSSSLTRGLADYEQYF	TGTGCCAGCAGTTCCTCTCTTACCCGGGGACTAGCGGACTACGAGCAGTACTTC
TRBV11-2	TRBD2	TRBJ2-3	-	CASSSELWTSTFTDTQYF	TGTGCCAGCAGCTCCGAATTGTGGACTAGCACCTTCACAGATACGCAGTATTTT
TRBV5-4	TRBD1	TRBJ1-2	-	CASRQTGTGNGGYTF	TGTGCCAGCAGACAAACCGGGACAGGGAATGGTGGCTACACCTTC
TRBV9	-	TRBJ2-2	-	CASSLRLGAGELFF	TGTGCCAGCAGCCTTCGTTTGGGAGCCGGGGAGCTGTTTTTT
TRBV27	TRBD2	TRBJ2-1	-	CASGPGLEYNEQFF	TGTGCCAGCGGGCCGGGACTAGAGTACAATGAGCAGTTCTTC
TRBV4-3	-	TRBJ1-5	-	CASSQDSGSQPQHF	TGCGCCAGCAGCCAAGATAGCGGGAGCCAGCCCCAGCATTTT
TRBV27	TRBD1	TRBJ1-5	-	CASSGTGGPSNQPQHF	TGTGCCAGCAGTGGAACAGGGGGCCCGAGCAATCAGCCCCAGCATTTT
TRBV7-7	TRBD1	TRBJ2-5	few	CASSRGQGRETQYF	TGTGCTAGCAGCCGCGGACAGGGACGAGAGACCCAGTACTTC
TRBV5-1	-	TRBJ1-6	once	CASSLAGGAESPLHF	TGCGCCAGCAGCTTGGCCGGGGGGGCGGAATCACCCCTCCACTTT
TRBV25-1	TRBD1	TRBJ2-7	few	CASSDDRVYEQYF	TGTGCCAGCAGTGATGACAGGGTCTACGAGCAGTACTTC
TRBV6-4	-	TRBJ1-2	-	CASSKRDGDGYGYTF	TGTGCCAGCAGTAAGCGGGACGGAGACGGTTATGGCTACACCTTC
TRBV5-6	-	TRBJ2-5	-	CASSSQGMGFRLEETQYF	TGTGCCAGCAGCTCCCAGGGGATGGGCTTTCGGTTAGAAGAGACCCAGTACTTC
TRBV4-2	TRBD2	TRBJ2-1	-	CASSPSDGRGEQFF	TGTGCCAGCAGCCCATCGGACGGGAGGGGTGAGCAGTTCTTC
TRBV30	-	TRBJ1-6	-	CAWSPDNSPLHF	TGTGCCTGGAGCCCGGATAATTCACCCCTCCACTTT
TRBV2	-	TRBJ2-1	few	CASRRGDSLNNEQFF	TGTGCCAGCAGGAGGGGGGACAGCCTAAACAATGAGCAGTTCTTC
TRBV5-1	TRBD2	TRBJ2-7	-	CASSSGLAGTRVGSYEQYF	TGCGCCAGCAGCTCGGGACTAGCGGGAACGCGCGTCGGCTCCTACGAGCAGTACTTC
TRBV28	TRBD2	TRBJ2-1	-	CASSAIAGGAYNEQFF	TGTGCCAGCAGTGCTATAGCGGGGGGGGCCTACAATGAGCAGTTCTTC